This T cell receptor beta chain derives from a study of blood T cell repertoires in COVID-19. Study context: Samples representing acute and convalescent COVID-19 were sourced from the United States, Italy and Spain.

Profiling relied on immunoSEQ multiplex PCR, and the TCRdb table lists in-frame clones only, not all of them. The sample contains 150,000 or so clones, 86% of which appear only once. V shed 5 bases and J shed 3 bases, with 16 bases lying between them. The germline V gene encodes CDR1 SGHVS and CDR2 FQNEAQ. This CDR3 contains 15 residues. This clone was found once. This receptor was identified in a man between 18 and 29 years old with acute or convalescent COVID-19. The chain employs TRBV7-8 and TRBJ2-5; a weak D match, TRBD2 (7 bases). Sample: peripheral blood. The DNA of the CDR3 is TGTGCCAGCAGCCAGAAGAAGGGGGGGAAAGAGACCCAGTACTTC. Its translation: CASSQKKGGKETQYF.